These T cell receptor beta chains were read from a single sample in a study of CD8+CD57+ T cells in acquired aplastic anemia. Each CDR3 protein is one row after TCRdb ran MiXCR on the reads. The table lists about 210,000 distinct CDR3 sequences, approximately 35% of them singletons. The sequenced sample consisted of sorted CD4+, CD8+, or CD8+CD57+ T cells (not recorded which) from PBMCs. The origin of the receptors is a human donor in good health, serving as a control. The CDR3 runs from the conserved cysteine through the conserved F or W.

v_gene	len	j_gene	CDR3aa
TRBV5-1	16	TRBJ2-3	CASSRSGTGQADTQYF
TRBV20-1	16	TRBJ1-3	CSARDPSGATGNTIYF
TRBV4-1	15	TRBJ2-3	CASSQGTGNTDTQYF
TRBV6-5	14	TRBJ2-7	CASSSADKSYEQYF
TRBV2	16	TRBJ1-6	CASSAGAGRIYSPLHF
TRBV19	13	TRBJ1-4	CASSIDQAKRLFF
TRBV2	13	TRBJ1-1	CASRGGLNTEAFF
TRBV7-2	14	TRBJ2-3	CASSPTSGGDTQYF
TRBV6-5	14	TRBJ1-3	CASSSGFAGNTIYF
TRBV2	16	TRBJ1-5	CASSETAGNSNQPQHF
TRBV27	14	TRBJ2-7	CASSSVGFTYEQYF
TRBV19	17	TRBJ2-5	CASNPGGRSFSEETQYF
TRBV12-3/TRBV12-4	12	TRBJ2-5	CASSLGTSGRYF
TRBV14	15	TRBJ2-3	CASSLRGDGTDTQYF
TRBV29-1	16	TRBJ2-1	CSVDQRQGGSYNEQFF
TRBV24-1	15	TRBJ2-7	CATSDSGTSLGEQYF
TRBV11-1	17	TRBJ1-1	CASSPPPVTSPSTEAFF
TRBV24-1	12	TRBJ2-1	CATSDSYNEQFF
TRBV2	15	TRBJ1-1	CASSSEREDSFEAFF
TRBV19	16	TRBJ2-1	CASSIEVGWSYNEQFF
TRBV19	15	TRBJ1-4	CASSIFGPPNEKLFF
TRBV19	15	TRBJ2-2	CASSRLAGNTGELFF
TRBV11-2	15	TRBJ2-1	CASSLGVNRNNEQFF
TRBV19	13	TRBJ1-2	CASSAPGAGGYTF
TRBV10-3	11	TRBJ1-4	CAISGGEKLFF
TRBV2	15	TRBJ1-6	CASRWGTGEDSPLHF
TRBV4-2	17	TRBJ2-2	CASSRSILATYSGELFF
TRBV18	13	TRBJ2-5	CASSPLSRETQYF
TRBV20-1	13	TRBJ1-2	CSASDPMTGGYTF
TRBV6-5	14	TRBJ1-1	CASSYSSTNTEAFF
TRBV18	12	TRBJ1-2	CASSPELRGYTF
TRBV26	15	TRBJ2-1	CASRREISSYNEQFF
TRBV20-1	11	TRBJ1-1	CSATSLNEAFF
TRBV19	11	TRBJ2-3	CASRSPDTQYF
TRBV7-9	14	TRBJ1-1	CASSLATGPFEAFF
TRBV11-1	15	TRBJ2-3	CASSLSQGTTDTQYF
TRBV5-1	14	TRBJ2-3	CASSFRDNTDTQYF
TRBV6-1	14	TRBJ2-3	CASSVRLFTDTQYF
TRBV5-1	14	TRBJ1-1	CASSAGVLNTEAFF
TRBV19	15	TRBJ2-3	CASSIGSKHTDTQYF